These 17 T cell receptor beta chains were all obtained from the same sample, sequenced in a study of human T cells and chemical hapten exposure. This sample's time point: pre-sensitization, week 0. The treatment here: therapeutic diphenylcyclopropenone sensitization with weekly scalp DPC. TCRdb redid the calling of the RACE reads with MiXCR, one entry per CDR3 protein. The table shows fewer than 300,000 distinct CDR3 sequences, with approximately 8.4% occurring only once. The specimen was whole blood, collected in connection with sensitization to the hapten diphenylcyclopropenone (DPC). Every receptor here comes from a woman aged 40 to 55 with alopecia areata. Some clones in this sample may be carry-over from other donors' samples.

The V and J genes are TRBV4-1 and TRBJ2-3; D perhaps matches TRBD2 (6 bases). This CDR3 is 15 amino acids long. The germline V and J ends were trimmed by 4 bases and 0 bases, with 11 bases remaining between them. Looked up from germline, CDR1 is MGHRA and CDR2 is YSYEKL. CDR3 loop: CASSLTSLSTDTQYF. The CDR3 DNA follows: TGCGCCAGCAGCCTTACTAGCCTTAGCACAGATACGCAGTATTTT.

This clonotype was seen repeatedly, ten times or more. This rearrangement joins TRBV6-2 or TRBV6-3 to TRBJ1-1, with no clear D. The CDR3 is made up of 13 amino acids. The ends were cut back, 3 bases at V and 1 base at J, with 6 bases in the middle. The V gene's germline CDR1 is MNHEY and CDR2 SVGEGT. This CDR3 is CASSYSKNTEAFF. In DNA form, the CDR3 reads TGTGCCAGCAGTTATTCGAAGAACACTGAAGCTTTCTTT.

In this sample, this clonotype turned up many times. V and J are TRBV20-1 and TRBJ1-1; no clear D. The V end was cut by 6 bases, the J end by 0 bases, with 11 bases between. The length of the CDR3 is 13 residues. Germline CDR1 DFQATT, CDR2 SNEGSKA (reference sequence). CDR3 amino acids: CSANLNVNTEAFF. The CDR3 DNA follows: TGCAGTGCCAATCTAAATGTGAACACTGAAGCTTTCTTT.

This sequence joins TRBV3-1 and TRBJ1-2; no clear D gene. Per germline, CDR1 LGHDT and CDR2 YNNKEL (reference sequence). The CDR3 is made up of 14 amino acids. V was shortened by 0 bases and J by 2 bases, with 7 bases between the two germline ends. The CDR3: CASSQDLQNYGYTF. The DNA for the CDR3 is TGTGCCAGCAGCCAAGATCTCCAGAACTATGGCTACACCTTC.

This chain connects TRBV10-3 to TRBJ2-5; D might be TRBD2 (7 bases). Germline V lookup: CDR1 ENHRY, CDR2 SYGVKD. Trimming took off 11 bases at V and 5 bases at J, with 15 bases between the two ends. The CDR3 loop spans 12 amino acids. The DNA for the CDR3 is TGTGCCGTTGGCTCGGGGGGCGAGACCCAGTACTTC. Its protein product is CAVGSGGETQYF.

This clonotype appeared a few times. The chain is built from TRBV9 and TRBJ2-7, with 15 positions matching TRBD2. Germline V lookup: CDR1 SGDLS, CDR2 YYNGEE. This CDR3 is 16 amino acids long. The J segment lost 1 base and the V segment lost 3 bases, leaving 2 bases of the junction unmatched. CDR3 DNA: TGTGCCAGCAGCGCCGGACTAGCGGGGGGGTCCTACGAGCAGTACTTC. Protein product: CASSAGLAGGSYEQYF.

In this sample, this clonotype turned up many times. V usage is TRBV20-1 and J usage is TRBJ2-3; 10 bases agree with TRBD1. The CDR3 loop spans 17 amino acids. The germline gives CDR1 DFQATT, CDR2 SNEGSKA (reference sequence). The V and J ends lost 3 bases and 3 bases, in that order; junction bases with no gene match: 12. This chain's CDR3 is CSASHSPGQGRTDTQYF. The DNA for the CDR3 is TGCAGTGCTAGTCACTCGCCGGGACAGGGGAGGACAGATACGCAGTATTTT.

The rearrangement joins TRBV29-1 to TRBJ2-1, with TRBD2 identical over 12 bases. The CDR3 loop spans 15 amino acids. V gave up 6 bases and J gave up 2 bases; unmatched junction bases: 5. Germline V lookup: CDR1 SQVTM, CDR2 ANQGSEA. CDR3 protein: CSVTRLAGAYNEQFF. The CDR3 coding sequence is TGCAGCGTAACCAGACTAGCGGGGGCCTACAATGAGCAGTTCTTC.

This clonotype has ten or more counts. V is TRBV12-3 or TRBV12-4 and J is TRBJ2-7, with TRBD2 matching over 11 bases. This CDR3 is built from 16 residues. After removal of 5 bases from V and 1 base from J, the junction contained 7 bases not matched to a gene. CDR3 DNA: TGTGCCAGCAGTGCCCTAGCGGGAGGTGGGTCCTACGAGCAGTACTTC. It encodes CASSALAGGGSYEQYF.

This clonotype appeared a few times. The chain carries TRBV28 and TRBJ1-2; D might be TRBD1 (6 bases). The CDR3 is 15 residues long. The V end was cut by 8 bases, the J end by 5 bases, with 21 bases between. Per germline, CDR1 MDHEN and CDR2 SYDVKM. The CDR3 DNA follows: TGTGCCAGCCACGATTTAGACGGGACATTTTATGGCTACACCTTC. Its translation: CASHDLDGTFYGYTF.

In DNA, the CDR3 is TGCGCCAGCAGCCCCACCTGGGGCGGTTTTAATGAAAAACTGTTTTTT. It codes for CASSPTWGGFNEKLFF. The V and J genes are TRBV4-3 and TRBJ1-4; possibly TRBD1 for D (5 bases). The CDR3 consists of 16 residues. Germline values: CDR1 LGHNA, CDR2 YSLEER. V lost 4 bases and J 4 bases, leaving 16 bases between the germline ends.

The chain couples TRBV20-1 to TRBJ1-2; 9 nucleotides align to TRBD1. Trimming cost V 1 base and J 0 bases; bases outside gene matches: 6. The CDR3 totals 16 residues. Per germline, CDR1 DFQATT and CDR2 SNEGSKA (reference sequence). The CDR3 DNA sequence: TGCAGTGCTAGAGCTACGGGACAGGGCCCTAACTATGGCTACACCTTC. This gives the protein CSARATGQGPNYGYTF.

This chain uses TRBV9 with TRBJ2-2; D unclear. Germline V lookup: CDR1 SGDLS, CDR2 YYNGEE. There are 15 residues in the CDR3. V gave up 0 bases and J gave up 2 bases, with 8 bases separating them. CDR3 nucleotides: TGTGCCAGCAGCGTAGAATTACATAACACCGGGGAGCTGTTTTTT. It encodes CASSVELHNTGELFF.

This clonotype has only a few counts. This rearrangement joins TRBV28 to TRBJ1-1; possible D gene TRBD1, 6 bases. Trimming removed 6 bases at V and 8 bases at J, with 16 bases between. CDR1 and CDR2 (germline): MDHEN, SYDVKM. The CDR3 extends over 13 amino acids. CDR3 amino acids: CASRYYRAIEAFF. Here the CDR3 DNA reads TGTGCCAGCAGGTATTACAGGGCCATAGAAGCTTTCTTT.

This clonotype has ten or more counts. CDR3 nucleotides: TGTGCCAGCAGCTCAGGACTAGCGGGGAACTACGAGCAGTACTTC. Translated, it gives CASSSGLAGNYEQYF. The chain joins TRBV6-2 or TRBV6-3 to TRBJ2-7; 12 nucleotides match TRBD2. V lost 6 bases to trimming and J lost 3 bases; unmatched junction nucleotides: 6. The germline V gene encodes CDR1 MNHEY and CDR2 SVGEGT. The CDR3 is made up of 15 amino acids.

Worth noting for this clonotype: The junction departs from germline at one end; a sequencing error may be responsible. J is TRBJ2-3 and V is TRBV7-2; a possible D gene is TRBD2 (6 bases). CDR3 size: 15 residues. The germline V gene has CDR1 SGHTA and CDR2 FQGNSA. DNA of the CDR3: TGTGCCAGCAGCTTAGGCGGGGCTAGCACAGATACGCGGTATTTT. It encodes CASSLGGASTDTRYF.

The chain uses TRBV27 and TRBJ2-1; D is uncertain. The V gene lost 8 bases and the J gene lost 5 bases, with 13 bases spanning the gap. The germline V gene has CDR1 MNHEY and CDR2 SMNVEV (reference sequence). This CDR3 spans 13 amino acids. This CDR3 is CASSWSVNNEQFF. The CDR3 DNA follows: TGTGCCAGCTCATGGTCGGTTAACAATGAGCAGTTCTTC.